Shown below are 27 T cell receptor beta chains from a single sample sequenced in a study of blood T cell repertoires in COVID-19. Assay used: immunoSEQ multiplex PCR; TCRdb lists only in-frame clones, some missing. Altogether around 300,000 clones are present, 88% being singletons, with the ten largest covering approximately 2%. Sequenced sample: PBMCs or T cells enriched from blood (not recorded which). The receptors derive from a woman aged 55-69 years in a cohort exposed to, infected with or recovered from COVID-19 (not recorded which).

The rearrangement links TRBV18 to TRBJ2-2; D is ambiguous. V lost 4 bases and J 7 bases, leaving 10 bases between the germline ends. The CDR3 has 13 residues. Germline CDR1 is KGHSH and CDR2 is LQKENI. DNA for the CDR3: TGTGCCAGCTCACAATACAGAGACGGGGAGCTGTTTTTT. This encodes CASSQYRDGELFF. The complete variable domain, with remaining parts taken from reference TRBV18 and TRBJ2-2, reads NAGVMQNPRHLVRRRGQEARLRCSPMKGHSHVYWYRQLPEEGLKFMVYLQKENIIDESGMPKERFSAEFPKEGPSILRIQQVVRGDSAAYFCASSQYRDGELFFGEGSRLTVL.

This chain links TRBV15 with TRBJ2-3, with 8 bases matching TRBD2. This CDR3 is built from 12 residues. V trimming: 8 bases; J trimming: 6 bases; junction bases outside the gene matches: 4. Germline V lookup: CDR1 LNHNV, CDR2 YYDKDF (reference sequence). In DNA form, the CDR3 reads TGTGCCACCGCCCGGGGGGGGGATACGCAGTATTTT. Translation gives CATARGGDTQYF.

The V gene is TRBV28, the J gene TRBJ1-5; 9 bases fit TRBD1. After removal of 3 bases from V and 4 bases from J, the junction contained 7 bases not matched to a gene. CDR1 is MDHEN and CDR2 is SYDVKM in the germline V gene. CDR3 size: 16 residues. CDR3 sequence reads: CASSFLLGTGNQPQHF. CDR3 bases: TGTGCCAGCAGTTTCCTCCTTGGGACAGGGAATCAGCCCCAGCATTTT. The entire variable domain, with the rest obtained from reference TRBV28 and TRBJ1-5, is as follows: DVKVTQSSRYLVKRTGEKVFLECVQDMDHENMFWYRQDPGLGLRLIYFSYDVKMKEKGDIPEGYSVSREKKERFSLILESASTNQTSMYLCASSFLLGTGNQPQHFGDGTRLSIL.

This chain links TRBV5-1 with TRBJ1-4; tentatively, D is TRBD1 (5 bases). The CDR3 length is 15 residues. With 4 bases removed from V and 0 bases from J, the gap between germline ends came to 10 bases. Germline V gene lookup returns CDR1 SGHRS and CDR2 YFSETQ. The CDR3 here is CASSNQGATNEKLFF. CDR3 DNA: TGCGCCAGCAGCAACCAGGGTGCAACTAATGAAAAACTGTTTTTT.

The CDR3 sequence is CASSLSASDYNEQFF. CDR3 bases: TGTGCCAGCAGCTTAAGCGCTAGCGACTACAATGAGCAGTTCTTC. This sequence joins TRBV7-3 and TRBJ2-1; D might be TRBD2 (6 bases). CDR3 length equals 15 residues. The germline CDR1 and CDR2 sequences are SGHTA and FQGTGA. Trimming removed 1 base at V and 3 bases at J, with 10 bases between.

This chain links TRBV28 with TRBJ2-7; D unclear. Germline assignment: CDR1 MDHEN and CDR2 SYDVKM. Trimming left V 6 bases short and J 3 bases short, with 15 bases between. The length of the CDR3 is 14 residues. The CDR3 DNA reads TGTGCCAGCAGCCTAGGCGGCCCGAACTACGAGCAGTACTTC. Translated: CASSLGGPNYEQYF.

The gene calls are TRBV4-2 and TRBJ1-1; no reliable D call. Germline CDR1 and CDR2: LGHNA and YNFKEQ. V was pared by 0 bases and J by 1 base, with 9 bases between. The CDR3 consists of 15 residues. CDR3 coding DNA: TGTGCCAGCAGCCAAGATCATGCGGGGAACACTGAAGCTTTCTTT. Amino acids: CASSQDHAGNTEAFF.

Here the CDR3 reads CASRRNRGHYEQYF. In DNA form, the CDR3 reads TGTGCCAGCAGAAGGAACAGGGGGCACTACGAGCAGTACTTC. The chain joins TRBV27 to TRBJ2-7; 9 nucleotides agree with TRBD1. Germline V gene sequence: CDR1 MNHEY, CDR2 SMNVEV (reference sequence). Unmatched junction bases numbered 6, after V lost 6 bases and J lost 3 bases. This CDR3 is 14 amino acids long.

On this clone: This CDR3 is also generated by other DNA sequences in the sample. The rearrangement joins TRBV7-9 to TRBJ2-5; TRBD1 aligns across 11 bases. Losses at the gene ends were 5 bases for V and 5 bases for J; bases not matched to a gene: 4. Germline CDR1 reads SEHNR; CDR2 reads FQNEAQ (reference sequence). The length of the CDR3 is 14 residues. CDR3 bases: TGTGCCAGCAGCCCAGGGACAGGGGGGGAGACCCAGTACTTC. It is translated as CASSPGTGGETQYF.

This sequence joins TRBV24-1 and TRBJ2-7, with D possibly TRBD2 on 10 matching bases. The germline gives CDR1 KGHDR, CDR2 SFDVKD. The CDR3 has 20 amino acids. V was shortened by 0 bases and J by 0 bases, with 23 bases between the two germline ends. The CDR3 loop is CATSDLRTGASGRLSYEQYF. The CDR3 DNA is TGTGCCACCAGTGATTTGAGGACAGGGGCTAGCGGGAGACTCTCCTACGAGCAGTACTTC.

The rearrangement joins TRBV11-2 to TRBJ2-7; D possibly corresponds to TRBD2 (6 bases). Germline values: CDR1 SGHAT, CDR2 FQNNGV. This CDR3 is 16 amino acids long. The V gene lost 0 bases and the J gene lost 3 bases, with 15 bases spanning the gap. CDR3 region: CASSLEGGRTIYEQYF. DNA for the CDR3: TGTGCCAGCAGCTTAGAGGGTGGGAGGACTATCTACGAGCAGTACTTC.

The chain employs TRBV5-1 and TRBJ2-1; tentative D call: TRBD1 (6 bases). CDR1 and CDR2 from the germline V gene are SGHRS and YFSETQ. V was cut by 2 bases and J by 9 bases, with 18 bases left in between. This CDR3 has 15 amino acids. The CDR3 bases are TGCGCCAGCAGCTTCCTAGTGGGACAAACGACTGAGCAGTTCTTC. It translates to CASSFLVGQTTEQFF. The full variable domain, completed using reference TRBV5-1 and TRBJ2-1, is KAGVTQTPRYLIKTRGQQVTLSCSPISGHRSVSWYQQTPGQGLQFLFEYFSETQRNKGNFPGRFSGRQFSNSRSEMNVSTLELGDSALYLCASSFLVGQTTEQFFGPGTRLTVL.

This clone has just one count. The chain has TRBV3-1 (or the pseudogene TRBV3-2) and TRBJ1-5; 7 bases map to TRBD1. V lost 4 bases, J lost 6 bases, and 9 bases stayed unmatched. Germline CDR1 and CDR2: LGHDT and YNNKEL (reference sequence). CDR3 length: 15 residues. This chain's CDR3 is CASSLDRDSAQPQHF. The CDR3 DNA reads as TGTGCCAGCAGCCTTGACAGGGATTCAGCTCAGCCCCAGCATTTT.

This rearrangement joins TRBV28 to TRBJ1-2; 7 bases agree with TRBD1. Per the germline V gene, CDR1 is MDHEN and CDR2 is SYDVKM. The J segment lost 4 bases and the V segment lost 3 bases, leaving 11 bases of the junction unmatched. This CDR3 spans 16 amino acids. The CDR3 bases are TGTGCCAGCAGTTTTGGTCGGCTACAGGGGTCCTATGGCTACACCTTC. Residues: CASSFGRLQGSYGYTF.

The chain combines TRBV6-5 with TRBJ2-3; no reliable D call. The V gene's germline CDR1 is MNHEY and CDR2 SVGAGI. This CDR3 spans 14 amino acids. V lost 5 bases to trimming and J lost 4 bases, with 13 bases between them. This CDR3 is CASSPTILADTQYF. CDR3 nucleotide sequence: TGTGCCAGCAGTCCCACTATTTTAGCAGATACGCAGTATTTT.

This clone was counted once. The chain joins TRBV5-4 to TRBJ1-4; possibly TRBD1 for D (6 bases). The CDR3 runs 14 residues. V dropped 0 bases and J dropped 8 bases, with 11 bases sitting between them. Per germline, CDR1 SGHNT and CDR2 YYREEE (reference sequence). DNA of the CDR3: TGTGCCAGCAGCTTGGGGCAGGGGCACGAAAAACTGTTTTTT. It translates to CASSLGQGHEKLFF.

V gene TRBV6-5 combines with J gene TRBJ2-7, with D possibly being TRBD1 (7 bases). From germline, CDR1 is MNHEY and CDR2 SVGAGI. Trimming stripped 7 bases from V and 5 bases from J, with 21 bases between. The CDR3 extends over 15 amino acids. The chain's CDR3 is CASNLGGGASHEQYF. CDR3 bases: TGTGCCAGCAACCTAGGAGGGGGCGCGAGCCACGAGCAGTACTTC.

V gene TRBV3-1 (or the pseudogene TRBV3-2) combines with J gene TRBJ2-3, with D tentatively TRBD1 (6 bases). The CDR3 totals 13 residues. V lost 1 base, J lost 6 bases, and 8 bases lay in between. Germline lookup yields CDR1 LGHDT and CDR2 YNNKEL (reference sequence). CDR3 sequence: CASSQAGEDTQYF. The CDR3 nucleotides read TGTGCCAGCAGCCAAGCAGGGGAGGATACGCAGTATTTT.

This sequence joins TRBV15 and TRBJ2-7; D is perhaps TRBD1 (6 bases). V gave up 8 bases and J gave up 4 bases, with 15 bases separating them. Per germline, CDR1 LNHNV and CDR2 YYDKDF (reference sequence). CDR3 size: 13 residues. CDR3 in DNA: TGTGCCACCGACGCAGGCAGGGGTTACGAGCAGTACTTC. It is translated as CATDAGRGYEQYF.

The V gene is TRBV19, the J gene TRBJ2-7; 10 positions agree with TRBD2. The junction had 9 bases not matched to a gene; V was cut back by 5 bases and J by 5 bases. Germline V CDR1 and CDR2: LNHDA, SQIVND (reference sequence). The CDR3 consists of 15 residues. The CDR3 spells CASSLSGRRYHEQYF. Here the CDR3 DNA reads TGTGCCAGTAGTCTTAGCGGGAGGAGGTACCACGAGCAGTACTTC.

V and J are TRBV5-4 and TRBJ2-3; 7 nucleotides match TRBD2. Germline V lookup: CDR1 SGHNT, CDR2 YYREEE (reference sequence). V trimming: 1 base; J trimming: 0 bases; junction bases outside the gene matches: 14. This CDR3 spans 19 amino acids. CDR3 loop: CASSLPSRRASGSTDTQYF. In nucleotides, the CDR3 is TGTGCCAGCAGCTTGCCATCCCGTAGGGCTAGCGGAAGCACAGATACGCAGTATTTT.

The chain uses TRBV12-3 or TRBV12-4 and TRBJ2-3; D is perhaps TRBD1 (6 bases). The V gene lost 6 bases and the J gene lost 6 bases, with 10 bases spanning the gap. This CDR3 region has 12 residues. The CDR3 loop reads CASSYRVDTQYF. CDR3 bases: TGTGCCAGCAGCTACAGGGTGGATACGCAGTATTTT.

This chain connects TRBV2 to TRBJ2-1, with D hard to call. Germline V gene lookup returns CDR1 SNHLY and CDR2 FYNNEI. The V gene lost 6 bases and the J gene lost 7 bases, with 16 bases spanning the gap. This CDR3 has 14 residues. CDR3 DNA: TGTGCCAGCAGCCCCACCCTAAGCCGGAATGAGCAGTTCTTC. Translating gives CASSPTLSRNEQFF.

CDR3 sequence (DNA): TGTGCCGGTCCGGAGGCCTGGAGGGAGACCCAGTACTTC. It is translated as CAGPEAWRETQYF. V and J are TRBV19 and TRBJ2-5, with D possibly matching TRBD2 (5 bases). V lost 11 bases to trimming and J lost 5 bases, with 18 bases between them. Per germline, CDR1 LNHDA and CDR2 SQIVND (reference sequence). The CDR3 sequence is 13 residues long.

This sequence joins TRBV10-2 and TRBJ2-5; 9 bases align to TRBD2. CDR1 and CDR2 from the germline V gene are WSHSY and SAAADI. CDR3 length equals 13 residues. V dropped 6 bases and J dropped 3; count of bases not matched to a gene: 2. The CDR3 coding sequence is TGCGCCAGCAGGACTAGCGGCAAAGAGACCCAGTACTTC. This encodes CASRTSGKETQYF.

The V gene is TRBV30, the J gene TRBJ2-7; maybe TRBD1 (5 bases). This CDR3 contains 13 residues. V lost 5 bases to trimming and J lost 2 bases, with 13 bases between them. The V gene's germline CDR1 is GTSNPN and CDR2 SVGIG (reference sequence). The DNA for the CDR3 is TGTGCCTGGTCAAGGGGTTTACCCTACGAGCAGTACTTC. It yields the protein CAWSRGLPYEQYF.

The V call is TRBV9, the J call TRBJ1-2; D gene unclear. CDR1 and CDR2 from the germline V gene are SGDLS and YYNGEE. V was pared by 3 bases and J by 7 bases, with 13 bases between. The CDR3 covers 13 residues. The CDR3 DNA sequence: TGTGCCAGCAGCGGAAGGAGTAGGAGTGGCTACACCTTC. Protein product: CASSGRSRSGYTF.